These T cell receptor beta chains were read from a single sample in a study of cytomegalovirus exposure and HLA in healthy donors. The assay was immunoSEQ multiplex PCR, and TCRdb's table has in-frame clones only and misses some. The sample contains 110,000 or so clones, under 80% of which appear only once. Source material: PBMCs. The receptors derive from a woman aged 40 to 50 in good health and CMV-seropositive. Each CDR3 is given with its conserved first and last residue. A D gene is named only where the DNA matches it firmly. Size is stated for part of the rows, as once, few or many counts, or as a class when the clone is expanded.

length,size,D,V,J,DNA,CDR3
15,-,TRBD1,TRBV2,TRBJ2-2,TGTGCCAGCAGCCAGAGGACAGGGGACACCGGGGAGCTGTTTTTT,CASSQRTGDTGELFF
12,-,-,TRBV6-6,TRBJ1-1,TGTGCCAGCAGTTACGAGGCGGTGGAAGCTTTCTTT,CASSYEAVEAFF
19,few,TRBD1,TRBV4-3,TRBJ1-3,TGCGCCAGCAGCCACGACATTAGGGACAGGGTGAGCTCTGGAAACACCATATATTTT,CASSHDIRDRVSSGNTIYF
15,-,TRBD2,TRBV4-1,TRBJ2-7,TGCGCCAGCAGCCGCGGACTAGCGGGTTGGGGCGAGCAGTACTTC,CASSRGLAGWGEQYF
13,once,-,TRBV15,TRBJ1-1,TGTGCCACCAGCAGTAGAGGGAACACTGAAGCTTTCTTT,CATSSRGNTEAFF
15,-,TRBD2,TRBV12-5,TRBJ2-3,TGTGCTAGTGAGGCGGGAGCGGTTAATACAGATACGCAGTATTTT,CASEAGAVNTDTQYF
14,few,TRBD1,TRBV13,TRBJ1-5,TGTGCCAGCAGCCCAGGGGGCTCCCATCAGCCCCAGCATTTT,CASSPGGSHQPQHF
17,-,TRBD2,TRBV10-3,TRBJ2-3,TGTGCCATCAGTGAGCCGGGACTAGCGGGAATGACAGATACGCAGTATTTT,CAISEPGLAGMTDTQYF
16,-,TRBD1,TRBV7-9,TRBJ2-1,TGTGCCAGCAGCCCTACAGGGGTCAGCTCCTACAATGAGCAGTTCTTC,CASSPTGVSSYNEQFF
14,once,-,TRBV4-2,TRBJ2-3,TGTGCCAGCAGCGTAGCATGGCGGGGAGATACGCAGTATTTT,CASSVAWRGDTQYF
15,once,TRBD1,TRBV7-9,TRBJ2-7,TGTGCCAGCAGCTTAACGGGACAGGGCTCCTACGAGCAGTACTTC,CASSLTGQGSYEQYF
16,-,-,TRBV11-3,TRBJ2-2,TGTGCCAGCAGTCCCGGGGGAGGAAGAAGCACCGGGGAGCTGTTTTTT,CASSPGGGRSTGELFF
13,-,TRBD2,TRBV14,TRBJ2-1,TGTGCCAGCAGCCCGGCACTAGCGTCTGAGCAGTTCTTC,CASSPALASEQFF
14,-,-,TRBV6-5,TRBJ2-2,TGTGCCAGCAGTAGGACTGGGGACACCGGGGAGCTGTTTTTT,CASSRTGDTGELFF
16,-,-,TRBV5-1,TRBJ2-2,TGCGCCAGCAGCTTGAGGGGGGGCGCCGACACCGGGGAGCTGTTTTTT,CASSLRGGADTGELFF
14,-,-,TRBV18,TRBJ2-7,TGTGCCAGCTCACCCTCAGGGGCCGGGGCCGAGCAGTACTTC,CASSPSGAGAEQYF